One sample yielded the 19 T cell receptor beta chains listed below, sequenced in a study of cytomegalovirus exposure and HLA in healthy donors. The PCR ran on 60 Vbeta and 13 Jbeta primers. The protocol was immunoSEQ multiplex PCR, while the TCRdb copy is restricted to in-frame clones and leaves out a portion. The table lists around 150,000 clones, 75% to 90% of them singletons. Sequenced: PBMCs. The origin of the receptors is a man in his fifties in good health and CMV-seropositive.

The CDR3 loop is CAISRGTGADQPQHF. For the CDR3, the DNA is TGTGCCATCAGTCGGGGGACAGGAGCCGATCAGCCCCAGCATTTT. The chain carries TRBV10-3 and TRBJ1-5, with 8 bases that match TRBD1. Trimming removed 5 bases from V and 5 bases from J; junction bases left unmatched: 8. This CDR3 comprises 15 residues. Germline CDR1 is ENHRY and CDR2 is SYGVKD.

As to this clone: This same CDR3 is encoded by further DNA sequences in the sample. DNA for the CDR3: TGCGCCAGCAGTTCACAGGACAGGGCAACTGAAGCTTTCTTT. Translation gives CASSSQDRATEAFF. The rearrangement uses TRBV5-1 and TRBJ1-1; 8 nucleotides line up with TRBD1. Looked up from germline, CDR1 is SGHRS and CDR2 is YFSETQ. The CDR3 covers 14 residues. The V segment lost 5 bases and the J segment 5 bases; nucleotides outside the gene matches: 8.

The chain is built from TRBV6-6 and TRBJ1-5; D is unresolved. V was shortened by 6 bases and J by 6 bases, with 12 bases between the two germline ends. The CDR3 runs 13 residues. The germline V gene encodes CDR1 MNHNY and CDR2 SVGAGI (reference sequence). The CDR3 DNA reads TGTGCCAGCAGCCTCTTCGGGTCTCAGCCCCAGCATTTT. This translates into CASSLFGSQPQHF.

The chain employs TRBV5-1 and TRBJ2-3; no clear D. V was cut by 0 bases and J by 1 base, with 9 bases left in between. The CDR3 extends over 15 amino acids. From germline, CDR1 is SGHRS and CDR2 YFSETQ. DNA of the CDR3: TGCGCCAGCAGCTTGGTCGGGTGGCGCACAGATACGCAGTATTTT. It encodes CASSLVGWRTDTQYF.

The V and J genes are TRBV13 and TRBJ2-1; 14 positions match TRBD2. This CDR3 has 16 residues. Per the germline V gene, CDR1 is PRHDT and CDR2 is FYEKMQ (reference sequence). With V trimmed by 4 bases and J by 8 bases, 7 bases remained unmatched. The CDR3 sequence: CASSSRLAGGNYEQFF. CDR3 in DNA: TGTGCCAGCAGCTCCAGACTAGCGGGAGGGAATTATGAGCAGTTCTTC.

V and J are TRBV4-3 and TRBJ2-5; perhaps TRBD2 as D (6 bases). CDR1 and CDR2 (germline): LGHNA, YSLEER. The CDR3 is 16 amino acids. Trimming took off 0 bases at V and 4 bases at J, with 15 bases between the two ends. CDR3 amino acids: CASSQDLARRGETQYF. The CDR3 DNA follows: TGCGCCAGCAGCCAAGATTTGGCAAGGAGGGGAGAGACCCAGTACTTC.

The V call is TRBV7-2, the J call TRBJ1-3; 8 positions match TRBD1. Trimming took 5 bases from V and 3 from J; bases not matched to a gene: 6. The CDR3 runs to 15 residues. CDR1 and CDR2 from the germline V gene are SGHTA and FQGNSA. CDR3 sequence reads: CASSRWTGFGNTIYF. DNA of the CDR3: TGTGCCAGCAGCCGATGGACAGGGTTTGGAAACACCATATATTTT.

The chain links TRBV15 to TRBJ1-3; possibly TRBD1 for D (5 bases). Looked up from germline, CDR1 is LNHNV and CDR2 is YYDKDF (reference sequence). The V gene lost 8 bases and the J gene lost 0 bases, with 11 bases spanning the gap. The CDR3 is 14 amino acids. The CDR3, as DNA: TGTGCCACCGGCGGGGACCTCTCTGGAAACACCATATATTTT. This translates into CATGGDLSGNTIYF.

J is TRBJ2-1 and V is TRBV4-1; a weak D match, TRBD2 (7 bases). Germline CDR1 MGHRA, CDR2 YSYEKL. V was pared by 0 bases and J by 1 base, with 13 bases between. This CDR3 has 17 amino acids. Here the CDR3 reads CASSQDLGGPSYNEQFF. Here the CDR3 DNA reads TGCGCCAGCAGCCAAGATCTCGGGGGGCCTTCCTACAATGAGCAGTTCTTC.

CDR3 nucleotides: TGTGCCAGCAGCGGTGGCAGGGTGAACACTGAAGCTTTCTTT. Its translation: CASSGGRVNTEAFF. The chain is built from TRBV9 and TRBJ1-1; D may be TRBD1 (5 bases). The CDR3 is 14 residues long. Trimming removed 3 bases at V and 0 bases at J, with 9 bases between. In germline, CDR1 is SGDLS, CDR2 YYNGEE. Full variable domain (remainder filled in from reference TRBV9 and TRBJ1-1): DSGVTQTPKHLITATGQRVTLRCSPRSGDLSVYWYQQSLDQGLQFLIQYYNGEERAKGNILERFSAQQFPDLHSELNLSSLELGDSALYFCASSGGRVNTEAFFGQGTRLTVV.

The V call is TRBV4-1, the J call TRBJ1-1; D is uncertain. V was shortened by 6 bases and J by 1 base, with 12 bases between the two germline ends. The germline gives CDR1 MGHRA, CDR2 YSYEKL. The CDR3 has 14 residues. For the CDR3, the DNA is TGCGCCAGCAGTTACAGAGGAGGGAACACTGAAGCTTTCTTT. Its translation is CASSYRGGNTEAFF.

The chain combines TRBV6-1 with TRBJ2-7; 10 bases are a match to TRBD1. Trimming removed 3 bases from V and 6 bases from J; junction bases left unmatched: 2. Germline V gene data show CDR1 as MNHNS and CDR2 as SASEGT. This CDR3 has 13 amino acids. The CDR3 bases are TGTGCCAGCAGTGAGACAGGGGGCGGCGAGCAGTACTTC. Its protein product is CASSETGGGEQYF.

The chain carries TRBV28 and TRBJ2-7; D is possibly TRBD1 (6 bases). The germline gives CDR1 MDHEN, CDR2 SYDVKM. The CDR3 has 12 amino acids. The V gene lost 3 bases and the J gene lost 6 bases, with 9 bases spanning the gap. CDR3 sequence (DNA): TGTGCCAGCAGTTTCAGGGGTGGCGAGCAGTACTTC. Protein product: CASSFRGGEQYF.

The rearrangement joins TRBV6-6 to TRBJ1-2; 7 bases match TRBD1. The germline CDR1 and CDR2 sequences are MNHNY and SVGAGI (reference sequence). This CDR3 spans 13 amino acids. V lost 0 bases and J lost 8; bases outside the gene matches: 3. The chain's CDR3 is CASSYSAGGGYTF. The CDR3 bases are TGTGCCAGCAGTTACTCGGCAGGGGGAGGCTACACCTTC.

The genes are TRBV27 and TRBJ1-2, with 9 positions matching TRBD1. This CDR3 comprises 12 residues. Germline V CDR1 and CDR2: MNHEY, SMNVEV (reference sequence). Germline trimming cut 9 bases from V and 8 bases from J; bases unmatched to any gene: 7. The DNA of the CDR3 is TGTGCCAGTGGTCTGGGACAGGGCGGCTACACCTTC. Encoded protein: CASGLGQGGYTF.

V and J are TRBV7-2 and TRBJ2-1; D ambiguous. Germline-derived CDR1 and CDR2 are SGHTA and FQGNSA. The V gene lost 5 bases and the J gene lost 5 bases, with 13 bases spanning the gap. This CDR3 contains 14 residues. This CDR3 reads CASSHPKTHNEQFF. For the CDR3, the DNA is TGTGCCAGCAGCCATCCTAAGACTCACAATGAGCAGTTCTTC.

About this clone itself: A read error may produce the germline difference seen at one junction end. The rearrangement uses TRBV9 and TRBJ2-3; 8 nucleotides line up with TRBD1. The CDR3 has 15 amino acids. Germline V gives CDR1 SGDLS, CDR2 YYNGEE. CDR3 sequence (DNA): TGTGTCAGCAGCCCTGGACAGGGCTTGGGAGATACGCAGTATTTT. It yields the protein CVSSPGQGLGDTQYF.

The CDR3 reads CASSKGTSGGAWETQYF. In DNA, the CDR3 is TGTGCCAGTAGTAAGGGGACTAGCGGGGGGGCCTGGGAGACCCAGTACTTC. This rearrangement joins TRBV19 to TRBJ2-5, with 16 bases aligning to TRBD2. V lost 4 bases, J lost 5 bases, and 7 bases stayed unmatched. Germline-derived CDR1 and CDR2 are LNHDA and SQIVND (reference sequence). The CDR3 extends over 17 amino acids.

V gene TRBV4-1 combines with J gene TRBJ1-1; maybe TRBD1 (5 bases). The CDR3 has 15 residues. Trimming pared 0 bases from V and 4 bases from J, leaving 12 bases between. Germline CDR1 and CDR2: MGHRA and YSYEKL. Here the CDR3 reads CASSQETAGGTEAFF. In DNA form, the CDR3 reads TGCGCCAGCAGCCAAGAGACGGCGGGGGGCACTGAAGCTTTCTTT.